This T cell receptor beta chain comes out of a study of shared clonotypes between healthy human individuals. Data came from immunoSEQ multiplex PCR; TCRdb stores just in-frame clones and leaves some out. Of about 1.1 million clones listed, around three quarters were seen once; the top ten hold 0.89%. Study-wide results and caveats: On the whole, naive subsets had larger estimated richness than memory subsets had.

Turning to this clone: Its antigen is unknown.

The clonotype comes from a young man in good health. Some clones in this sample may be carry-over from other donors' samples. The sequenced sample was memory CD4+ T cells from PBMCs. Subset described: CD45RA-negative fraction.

The CDR3 sequence: CASSRPGGNIQYF. CDR3 in DNA: TGTGCCAGCAGCCGGCCAGGGGGAAACATTCAGTACTTC. V is TRBV28 and J is TRBJ2-4, with TRBD1 identical over 7 bases. This CDR3 contains 13 residues. The V segment lost 6 bases and the J segment 6 bases; nucleotides outside the gene matches: 5. Germline CDR1 is MDHEN and CDR2 is SYDVKM.